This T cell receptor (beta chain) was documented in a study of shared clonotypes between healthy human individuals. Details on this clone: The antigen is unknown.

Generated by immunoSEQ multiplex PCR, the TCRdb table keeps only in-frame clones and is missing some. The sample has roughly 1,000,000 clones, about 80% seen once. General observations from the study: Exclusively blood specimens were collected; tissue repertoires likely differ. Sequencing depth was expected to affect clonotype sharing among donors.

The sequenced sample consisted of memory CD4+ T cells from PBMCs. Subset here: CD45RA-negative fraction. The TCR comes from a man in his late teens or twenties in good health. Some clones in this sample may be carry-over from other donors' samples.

The chain's CDR3 is CASSGGGGRINEQFF. The CDR3 nucleotides are TGTGCCAGCAGTGGGGGTGGGGGCCGGATAAATGAGCAGTTCTTC. The chain uses TRBV2 and TRBJ2-1; D is possibly TRBD1 (6 bases). CDR3 size: 15 residues. V lost 4 bases and J lost 7, with 17 bases in between. CDR1 SNHLY and CDR2 FYNNEI come from the germline V gene.